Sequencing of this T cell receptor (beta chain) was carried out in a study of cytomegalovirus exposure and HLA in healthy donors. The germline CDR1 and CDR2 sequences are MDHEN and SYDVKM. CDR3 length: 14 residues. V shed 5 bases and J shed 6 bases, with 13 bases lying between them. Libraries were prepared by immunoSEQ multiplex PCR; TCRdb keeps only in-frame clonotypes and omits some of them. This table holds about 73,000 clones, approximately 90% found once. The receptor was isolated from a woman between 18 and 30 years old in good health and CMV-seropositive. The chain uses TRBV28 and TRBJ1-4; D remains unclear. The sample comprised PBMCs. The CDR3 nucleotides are TGTGCCAGCAGTACTGGAGGGAGAGATGAAAAACTGTTTTTT. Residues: CASSTGGRDEKLFF.